These 13 T cell receptor beta chains were sequenced from one sample in a study of blood T cell repertoires in COVID-19. Some clones are missing from TCRdb's copy, which holds only in-frame ones; the method was immunoSEQ multiplex PCR. Altogether 27,000 or so clones are present, about 86% being singletons, with the ten largest covering roughly 26%. The sequenced sample was peripheral blood. The source is a human donor in a cohort sampled during active COVID-19.

The gene calls are TRBV19 and TRBJ1-5, with 8 bases fitting TRBD1. Germline V lookup: CDR1 LNHDA, CDR2 SQIVND (reference sequence). With V trimmed by 3 bases and J by 9 bases, 7 bases remained unmatched. The CDR3 has 14 amino acids. For the CDR3, the DNA is TGTGCCAGTAGTATCTCGACAGGGGAGGGGCCCCAGCATTTT. Amino acid sequence: CASSISTGEGPQHF.

The chain combines TRBV19 with TRBJ2-5; perhaps TRBD1 as D (5 bases). The CDR3 is made up of 14 amino acids. With 5 bases removed from V and 9 bases from J, the gap between germline ends came to 19 bases. The germline CDR1 and CDR2 sequences are LNHDA and SQIVND (reference sequence). This CDR3 reads CASSPRTDKVAQYF. Written as DNA, the CDR3 is TGTGCCAGTAGTCCCCGGACGGACAAGGTAGCCCAGTACTTC.

The J gene is TRBJ1-2, the V gene TRBV6-1, with a tentative D call TRBD1 (5 bases). CDR3 size: 15 residues. V lost 2 bases, J lost 7 bases, and 17 bases lay in between. Germline V gene lookup returns CDR1 MNHNS and CDR2 SASEGT. The CDR3 DNA reads as TGTGCCAGCAGTGAACGTGCGGCGGGGGTTTTTGGCTACACCTTC. The encoded protein is CASSERAAGVFGYTF.

The genes are TRBV5-1 and TRBJ1-4, with 10 bases fitting TRBD1. Germline trimming cut 4 bases from V and 5 bases from J; bases unmatched to any gene: 5. The CDR3 has 15 amino acids. Germline CDR1 is SGHRS and CDR2 is YFSETQ. This CDR3 is CASSAEGQGNEKLFF. For the CDR3, the DNA is TGCGCCAGCAGCGCAGAGGGACAGGGGAATGAAAAACTGTTTTTT.

The chain links TRBV5-6 to TRBJ2-3; the match to TRBD1 covers 10 bases. V was clipped by 6 bases and J by 4 bases; unmatched bases: 8. This CDR3 is built from 15 residues. The germline gives CDR1 SGHDT, CDR2 YYEEEE. DNA of the CDR3: TGTGCCAGCATCGAGACAGGGGGCGATGCAGATACGCAGTATTTT. Its translation is CASIETGGDADTQYF.

The chain employs TRBV7-9 and TRBJ1-2; D is uncertain. The length of the CDR3 is 15 residues. Trimming removed 1 base at V and 5 bases at J, with 14 bases between. Germline assignment: CDR1 SEHNR and CDR2 FQNEAQ (reference sequence). The CDR3 bases are TGTGCCAGCAGCTTAGGAGCCAGGACTCCATATGGCTACACCTTC. Translated: CASSLGARTPYGYTF.

The chain couples TRBV6-5 to TRBJ2-7; 8 bases fit TRBD1. The junction had 9 bases not matched to a gene; V was cut back by 7 bases and J by 4 bases. Germline CDR1 MNHEY, CDR2 SVGAGI. The CDR3 covers 14 residues. CDR3 residues: CASKRPGGRYEQYF. The CDR3 DNA reads as TGTGCCAGCAAAAGACCAGGGGGCAGGTACGAGCAGTACTTC.

The chain uses TRBV29-1 and TRBJ2-3; D remains ambiguous. There are 13 residues in the CDR3. Trimming took off 5 bases at V and 0 bases at J, with 9 bases between the two ends. Germline V lookup: CDR1 SQVTM, CDR2 ANQGSEA. CDR3 bases: TGCAGCGTTCAGGATTTTAGCACAGATACGCAGTATTTT. Translating gives CSVQDFSTDTQYF.

The chain uses TRBV7-8 and TRBJ1-1; D call uncertain. The CDR3 contains 14 residues. Germline V lookup: CDR1 SGHVS, CDR2 FQNEAQ. The ends were cut back, 1 base at V and 2 bases at J, with 8 bases in the middle. The CDR3 spells CASSLVPTNTEAFF. CDR3 coding DNA: TGTGCCAGCAGCTTAGTTCCGACTAACACTGAAGCTTTCTTT.

V usage is TRBV9 and J usage is TRBJ2-3, with 8 positions matching TRBD2. The CDR3 has 16 residues. Germline V lookup: CDR1 SGDLS, CDR2 YYNGEE. The V and J ends lost 1 base and 0 bases, in that order; junction bases with no gene match: 4. The CDR3 reads CASSVLSSGSTDTQYF. CDR3 nucleotides: TGTGCCAGCAGCGTATTGTCTAGCGGGAGCACAGATACGCAGTATTTT.

The chain uses TRBV19 and TRBJ1-1, with D perhaps matching TRBD1 (5 bases). V lost 5 bases to trimming and J lost 5 bases, with 15 bases between them. Germline V gene data show CDR1 as LNHDA and CDR2 as SQIVND (reference sequence). This CDR3 has 14 residues. CDR3 region: CASSGGGAGTEAFF. The CDR3 DNA follows: TGTGCCAGTAGTGGGGGGGGTGCGGGGACTGAAGCTTTCTTT.

The rearrangement uses TRBV10-3 and TRBJ2-5; 13 bases match TRBD2. The germline gives CDR1 ENHRY, CDR2 SYGVKD. V gave up 3 bases and J gave up 3 bases; unmatched junction bases: 4. This CDR3 contains 16 residues. CDR3 amino acids: CAISDPGTSGEETQYF. The CDR3 coding sequence is TGTGCCATCAGTGACCCCGGGACTAGCGGGGAAGAGACCCAGTACTTC.

The chain employs TRBV19 and TRBJ2-1; tentative D call: TRBD1 (6 bases). Trimming took off 4 bases at V and 9 bases at J, with 10 bases between the two ends. This CDR3 has 12 amino acids. From germline, CDR1 is LNHDA and CDR2 SQIVND (reference sequence). The CDR3 sequence: CASSNRVGEQFF. CDR3 in DNA: TGTGCCAGTAGTAACAGGGTCGGTGAGCAGTTCTTC.